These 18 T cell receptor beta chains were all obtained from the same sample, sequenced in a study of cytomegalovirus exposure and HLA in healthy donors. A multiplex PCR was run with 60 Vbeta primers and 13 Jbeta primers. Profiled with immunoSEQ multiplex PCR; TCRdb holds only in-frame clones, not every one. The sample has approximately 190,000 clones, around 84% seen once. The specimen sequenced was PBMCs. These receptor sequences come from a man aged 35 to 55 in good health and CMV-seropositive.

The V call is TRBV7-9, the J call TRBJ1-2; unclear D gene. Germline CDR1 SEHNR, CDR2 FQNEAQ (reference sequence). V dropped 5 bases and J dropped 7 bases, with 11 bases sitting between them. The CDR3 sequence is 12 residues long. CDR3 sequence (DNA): TGTGCCAGCAGCCCCGGCGGAGGTGGCTACACCTTC. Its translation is CASSPGGGGYTF.

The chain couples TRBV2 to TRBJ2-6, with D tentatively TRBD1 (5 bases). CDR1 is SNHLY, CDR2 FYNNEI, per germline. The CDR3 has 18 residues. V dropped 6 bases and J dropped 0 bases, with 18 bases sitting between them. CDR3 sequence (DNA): TGTGCCAGCAGCCTATACAGGTTTCCGAGCTCTGGGGCCAACGTCCTGACTTTC. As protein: CASSLYRFPSSGANVLTF.

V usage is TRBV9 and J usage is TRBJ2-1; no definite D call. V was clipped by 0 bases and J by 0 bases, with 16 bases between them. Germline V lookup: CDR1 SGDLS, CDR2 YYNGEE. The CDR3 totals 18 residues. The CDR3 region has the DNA TGTGCCAGCAGCGTAGCTACGGATGAATGGAGCTCCTACAATGAGCAGTTCTTC. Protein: CASSVATDEWSSYNEQFF.

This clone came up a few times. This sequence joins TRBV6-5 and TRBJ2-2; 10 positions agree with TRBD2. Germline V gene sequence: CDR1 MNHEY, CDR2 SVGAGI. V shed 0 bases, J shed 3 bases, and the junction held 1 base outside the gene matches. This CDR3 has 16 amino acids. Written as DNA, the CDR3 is TGTGCCAGCAGTTACTCGACTAGCGGGTACACCGGGGAGCTGTTTTTT. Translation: CASSYSTSGYTGELFF.

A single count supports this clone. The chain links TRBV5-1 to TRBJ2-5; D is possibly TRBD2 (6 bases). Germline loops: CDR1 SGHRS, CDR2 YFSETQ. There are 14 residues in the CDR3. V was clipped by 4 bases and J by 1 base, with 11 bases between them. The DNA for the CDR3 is TGCGCCAGCAGCCCGCCTAGCGTCCAAGAGACCCAGTACTTC. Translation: CASSPPSVQETQYF.

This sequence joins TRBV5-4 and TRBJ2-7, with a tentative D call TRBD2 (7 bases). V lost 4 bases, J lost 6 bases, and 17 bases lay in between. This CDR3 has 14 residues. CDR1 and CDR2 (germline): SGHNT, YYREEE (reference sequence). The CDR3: CASSPRGGFAEQYF. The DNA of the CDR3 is TGTGCCAGCAGCCCCCGCGGGGGCTTTGCCGAGCAGTACTTC.

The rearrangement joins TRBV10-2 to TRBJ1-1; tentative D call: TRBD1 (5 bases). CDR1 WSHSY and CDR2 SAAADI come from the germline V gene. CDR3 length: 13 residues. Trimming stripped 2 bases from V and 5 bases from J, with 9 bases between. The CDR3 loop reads CASSEQGRTEAFF. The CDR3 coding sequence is TGCGCCAGCAGTGAGCAGGGTCGGACTGAAGCTTTCTTT.

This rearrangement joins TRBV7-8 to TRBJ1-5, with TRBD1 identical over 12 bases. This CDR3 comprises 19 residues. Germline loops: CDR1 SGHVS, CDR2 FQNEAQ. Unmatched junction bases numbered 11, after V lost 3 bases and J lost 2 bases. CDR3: CASSFQPGQGAVRNQPQHF. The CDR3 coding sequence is TGTGCCAGCAGCTTTCAACCGGGACAGGGGGCAGTTCGCAATCAGCCCCAGCATTTT. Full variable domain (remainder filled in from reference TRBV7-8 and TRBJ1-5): GAGVSQSPRYKVAKRGQDVALRCDPISGHVSLFWYQQALGQGPEFLTYFQNEAQLDKSGLPSDRFFAERPEGSVSTLKIQRTQQEDSAVYLCASSFQPGQGAVRNQPQHFGDGTRLSIL.

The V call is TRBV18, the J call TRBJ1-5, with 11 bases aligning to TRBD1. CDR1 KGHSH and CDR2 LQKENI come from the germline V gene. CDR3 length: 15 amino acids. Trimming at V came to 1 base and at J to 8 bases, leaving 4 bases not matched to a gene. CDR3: CASSPRTGGEEPQHF. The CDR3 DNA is TGTGCCAGCTCACCACGGACAGGGGGCGAGGAGCCCCAGCATTTT.

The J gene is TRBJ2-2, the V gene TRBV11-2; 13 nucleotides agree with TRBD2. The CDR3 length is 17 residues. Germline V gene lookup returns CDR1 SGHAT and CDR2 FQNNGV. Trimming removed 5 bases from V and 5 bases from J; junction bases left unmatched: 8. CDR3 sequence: CASSLGLAGVGTGELFF. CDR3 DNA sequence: TGTGCCAGCAGCCTTGGACTAGCGGGAGTGGGTACCGGGGAGCTGTTTTTT.

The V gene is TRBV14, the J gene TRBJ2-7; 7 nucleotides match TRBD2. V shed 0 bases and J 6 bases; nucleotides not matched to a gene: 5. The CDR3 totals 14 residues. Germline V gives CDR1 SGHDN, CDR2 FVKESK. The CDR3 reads CASSQDIGEGEQYF. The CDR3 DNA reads TGTGCCAGCAGCCAAGATATAGGGGAGGGCGAGCAGTACTTC. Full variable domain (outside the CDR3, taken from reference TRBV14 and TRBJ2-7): EAGVTQFPSHSVIEKGQTVTLRCDPISGHDNLYWYRRVMGKEIKFLLHFVKESKQDESGMPNNRFLAERTGGTYSTLKVQPAELEDSGVYFCASSQDIGEGEQYFGPGTRLTVT.

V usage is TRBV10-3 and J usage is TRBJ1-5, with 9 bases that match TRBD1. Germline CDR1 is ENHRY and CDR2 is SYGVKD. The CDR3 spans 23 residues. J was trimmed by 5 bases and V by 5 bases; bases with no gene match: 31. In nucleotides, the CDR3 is TGTGCCATCAGTCCGGGGGGGGGTTATAGCGGGGACAGGGTTTATGGGGAACATCAGCCCCAGCATTTT. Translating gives CAISPGGGYSGDRVYGEHQPQHF.

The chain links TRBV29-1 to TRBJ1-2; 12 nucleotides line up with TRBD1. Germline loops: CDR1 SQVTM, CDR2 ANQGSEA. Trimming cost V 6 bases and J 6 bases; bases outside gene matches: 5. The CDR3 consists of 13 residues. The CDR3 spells CSVKGQGANGYTF. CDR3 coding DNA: TGCAGCGTAAAGGGACAGGGGGCGAATGGCTACACCTTC.

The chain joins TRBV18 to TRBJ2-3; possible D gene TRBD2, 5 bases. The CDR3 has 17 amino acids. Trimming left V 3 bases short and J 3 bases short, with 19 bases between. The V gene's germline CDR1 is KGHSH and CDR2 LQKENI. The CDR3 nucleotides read TGTGCCAGCTCACCGAGGGCTCAGACATTGGAGACAGATACGCAGTATTTT. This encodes CASSPRAQTLETDTQYF. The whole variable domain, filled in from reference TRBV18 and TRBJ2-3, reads NAGVMQNPRHLVRRRGQEARLRCSPMKGHSHVYWYRQLPEEGLKFMVYLQKENIIDESGMPKERFSAEFPKEGPSILRIQQVVRGDSAAYFCASSPRAQTLETDTQYFGPGTRLTVL.

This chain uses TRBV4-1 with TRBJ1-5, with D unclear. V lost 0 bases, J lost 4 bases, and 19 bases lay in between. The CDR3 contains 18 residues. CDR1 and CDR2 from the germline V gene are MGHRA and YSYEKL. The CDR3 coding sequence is TGCGCCAGCAGCCAAGATACCCTGAACGGGTCCTCAAATCAGCCCCAGCATTTT. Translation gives CASSQDTLNGSSNQPQHF.

CDR3 nucleotide sequence: TGTGCCATCAGTGACTACAGGGAAGGATCCTATAATTCACCCCTCCACTTT. Its translation: CAISDYREGSYNSPLHF. The chain recombines TRBV10-3 with TRBJ1-6, with D perhaps matching TRBD1 (6 bases). Trimming cost V 3 bases and J 1 base, with 13 bases left between them. This CDR3 spans 17 amino acids. The V gene's germline CDR1 is ENHRY and CDR2 SYGVKD.

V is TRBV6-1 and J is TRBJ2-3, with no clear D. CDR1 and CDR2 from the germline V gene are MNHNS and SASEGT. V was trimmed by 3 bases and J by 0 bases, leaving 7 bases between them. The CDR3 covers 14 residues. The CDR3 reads CASSELYSTDTQYF. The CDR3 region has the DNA TGTGCCAGCAGTGAGTTGTATAGCACAGATACGCAGTATTTT.

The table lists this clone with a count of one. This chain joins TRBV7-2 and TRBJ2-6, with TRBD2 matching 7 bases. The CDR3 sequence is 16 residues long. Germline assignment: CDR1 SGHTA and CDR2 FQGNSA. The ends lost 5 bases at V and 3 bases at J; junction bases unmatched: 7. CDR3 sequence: CASSPQRGVGANVLTF. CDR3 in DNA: TGTGCCAGCAGCCCCCAGCGGGGTGTTGGGGCCAACGTCCTGACTTTC. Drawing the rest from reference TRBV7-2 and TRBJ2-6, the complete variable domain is GAGVSQSPSNKVTEKGKDVELRCDPISGHTALYWYRQSLGQGLEFLIYFQGNSAPDKSGLPSDRFSAERTGGSVSTLTIQRTQQEDSAVYLCASSPQRGVGANVLTFGAGSRLTVL.